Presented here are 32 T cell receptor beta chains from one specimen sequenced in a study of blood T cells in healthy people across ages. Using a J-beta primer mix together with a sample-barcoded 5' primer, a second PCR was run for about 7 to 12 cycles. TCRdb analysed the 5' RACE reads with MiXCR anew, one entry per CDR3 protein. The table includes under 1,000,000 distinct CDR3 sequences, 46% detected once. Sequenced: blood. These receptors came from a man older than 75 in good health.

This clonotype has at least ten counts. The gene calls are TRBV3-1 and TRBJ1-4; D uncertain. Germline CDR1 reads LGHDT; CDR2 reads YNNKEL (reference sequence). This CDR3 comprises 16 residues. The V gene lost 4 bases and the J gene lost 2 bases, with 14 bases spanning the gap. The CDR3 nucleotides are TGTGCCAGCAGCCGAAACCCGATGGCGACTAATGAAAAACTGTTTTTT. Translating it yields CASSRNPMATNEKLFF.

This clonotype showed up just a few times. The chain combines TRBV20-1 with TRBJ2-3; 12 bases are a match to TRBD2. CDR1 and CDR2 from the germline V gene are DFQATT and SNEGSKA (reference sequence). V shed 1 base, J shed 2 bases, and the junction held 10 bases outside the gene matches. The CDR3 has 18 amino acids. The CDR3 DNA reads TGCAGTGCTAGAGGACTAGCGGGAGCATGGGGGACCACAGATACGCAGTATTTT. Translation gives CSARGLAGAWGTTDTQYF.

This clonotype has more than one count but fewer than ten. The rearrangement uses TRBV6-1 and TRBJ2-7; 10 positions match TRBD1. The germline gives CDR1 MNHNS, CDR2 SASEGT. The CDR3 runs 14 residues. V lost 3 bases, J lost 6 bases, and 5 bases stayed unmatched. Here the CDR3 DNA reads TGTGCCAGCAGTGAGGAAAGGACAGGGGGCGAGCAGTACTTC. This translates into CASSEERTGGEQYF.

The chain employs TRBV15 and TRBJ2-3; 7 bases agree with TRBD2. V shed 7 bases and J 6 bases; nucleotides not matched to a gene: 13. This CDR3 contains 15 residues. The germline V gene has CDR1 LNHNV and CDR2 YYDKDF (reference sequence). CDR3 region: CATTDGRRRGDTQYF. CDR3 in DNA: TGTGCCACCACCGACGGGAGGCGCCGCGGGGATACGCAGTATTTT.

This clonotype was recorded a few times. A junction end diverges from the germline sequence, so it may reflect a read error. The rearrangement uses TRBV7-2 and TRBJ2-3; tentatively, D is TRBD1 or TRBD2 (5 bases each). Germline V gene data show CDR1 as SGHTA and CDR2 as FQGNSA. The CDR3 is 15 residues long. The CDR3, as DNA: TGTGCCAGCAGCTTAGGGCCCGGGACGGCGGATACGCGGTATTTT. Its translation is CASSLGPGTADTRYF.

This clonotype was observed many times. The CDR3, as DNA: TGCAGTGCTCCTAGACAGGGGACCTACAATGAGCAGTTCTTC. This codes for CSAPRQGTYNEQFF. The chain recombines TRBV20-1 with TRBJ2-1, with TRBD1 identical over 8 bases. The germline V gene encodes CDR1 DFQATT and CDR2 SNEGSKA (reference sequence). J gave up 2 bases and V 5 bases, and 5 bases lay outside the gene matches. CDR3 size: 14 residues.

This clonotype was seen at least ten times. Here the CDR3 reads CASSQSGGSTDTQYF. In DNA form, the CDR3 reads TGTGCCAGCAGCCAATCAGGGGGAAGCACAGATACGCAGTATTTT. The J gene is TRBJ2-3, the V gene TRBV28; 7 nucleotides line up with TRBD1. J lost 0 bases, V lost 6 bases, and 6 bases had no gene match. The CDR3 spans 15 residues. Per germline, CDR1 MDHEN and CDR2 SYDVKM.

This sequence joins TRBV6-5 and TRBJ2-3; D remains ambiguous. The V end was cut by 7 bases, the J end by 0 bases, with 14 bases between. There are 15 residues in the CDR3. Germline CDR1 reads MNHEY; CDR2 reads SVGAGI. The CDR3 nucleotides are TGTGCCAGCAATTTCGACGGTGCTAGCACAGATACGCAGTATTTT. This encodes CASNFDGASTDTQYF.

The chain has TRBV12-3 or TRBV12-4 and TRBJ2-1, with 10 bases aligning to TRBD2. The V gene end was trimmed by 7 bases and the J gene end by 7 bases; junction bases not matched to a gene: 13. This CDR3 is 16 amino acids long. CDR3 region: CASTRTGLAEGNEQFF. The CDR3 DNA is TGTGCCAGCACCCGAACTGGACTAGCGGAGGGGAATGAGCAGTTCTTC.

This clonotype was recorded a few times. The CDR3 DNA reads TGTGCCATCAGTGAGACCGGGGACTCCTACGAGCAGTACTTC. The encoded protein is CAISETGDSYEQYF. The chain has TRBV10-3 and TRBJ2-7; D is perhaps TRBD2 (5 bases). The CDR3 extends over 14 amino acids. Germline CDR1 reads ENHRY; CDR2 reads SYGVKD. The V and J ends lost 2 bases and 0 bases respectively, with 8 bases between them.

CDR3 loop: CASSVNAGASGANVLTF. The CDR3 coding sequence is TGTGCCAGCAGCGTAAATGCGGGAGCCTCTGGGGCCAACGTCCTGACTTTC. V gene TRBV9 combines with J gene TRBJ2-6; 7 nucleotides line up with TRBD2. The CDR3 has 17 residues. V lost 1 base, J lost 0 bases, and 4 bases stayed unmatched. The V gene's germline CDR1 is SGDLS and CDR2 YYNGEE.

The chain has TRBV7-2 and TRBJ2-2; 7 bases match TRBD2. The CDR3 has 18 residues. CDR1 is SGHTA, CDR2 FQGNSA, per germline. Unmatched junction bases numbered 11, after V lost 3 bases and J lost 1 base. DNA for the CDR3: TGTGCCAGCAGCTTGGTGGGAGGGGCGGTCGGGAACACCGGGGAGCTGTTTTTT. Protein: CASSLVGGAVGNTGELFF.

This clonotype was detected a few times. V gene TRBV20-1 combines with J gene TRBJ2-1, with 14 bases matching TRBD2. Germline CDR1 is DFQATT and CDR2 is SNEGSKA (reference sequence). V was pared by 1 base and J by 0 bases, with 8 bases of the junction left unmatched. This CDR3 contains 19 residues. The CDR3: CSARASGLAGGNSYNEQFF. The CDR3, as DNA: TGCAGTGCTAGAGCGTCTGGACTAGCGGGAGGTAACTCCTACAATGAGCAGTTCTTC.

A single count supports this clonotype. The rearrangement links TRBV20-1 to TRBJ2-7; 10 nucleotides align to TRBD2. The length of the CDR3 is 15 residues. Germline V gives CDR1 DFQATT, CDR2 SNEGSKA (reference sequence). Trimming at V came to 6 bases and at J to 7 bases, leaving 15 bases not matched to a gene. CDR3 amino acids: CSADTGTSDYNEQYF. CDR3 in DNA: TGCAGTGCGGACACCGGGACTAGCGACTACAATGAGCAGTACTTC.

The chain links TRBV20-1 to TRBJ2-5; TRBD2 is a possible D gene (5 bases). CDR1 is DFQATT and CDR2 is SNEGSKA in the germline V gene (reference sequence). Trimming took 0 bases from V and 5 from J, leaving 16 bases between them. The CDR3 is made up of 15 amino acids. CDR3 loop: CSARDGGSTSETQYF. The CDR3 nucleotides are TGCAGTGCTAGAGACGGAGGATCTACGTCGGAGACCCAGTACTTC.

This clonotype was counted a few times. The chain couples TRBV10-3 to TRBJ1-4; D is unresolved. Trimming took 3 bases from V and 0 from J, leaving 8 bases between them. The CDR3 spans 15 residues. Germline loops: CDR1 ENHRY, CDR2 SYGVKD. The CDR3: CAISDGQATNEKLFF. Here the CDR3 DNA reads TGTGCCATCAGTGATGGGCAAGCAACTAATGAAAAACTGTTTTTT.

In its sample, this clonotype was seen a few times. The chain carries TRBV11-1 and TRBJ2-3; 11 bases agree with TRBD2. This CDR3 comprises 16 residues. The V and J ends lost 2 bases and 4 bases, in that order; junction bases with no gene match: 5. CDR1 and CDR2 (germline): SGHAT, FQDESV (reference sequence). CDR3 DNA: TGTGCCAGCAGCTTAAGCGCTAGCGGGAGGCCAGATACGCAGTATTTT. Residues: CASSLSASGRPDTQYF. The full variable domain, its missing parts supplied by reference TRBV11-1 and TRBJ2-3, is EAEVAQSPRYKITEKSQAVAFWCDPISGHATLYWYRQILGQGPELLVQFQDESVVDDSQLPKDRFSAERLKGVDSTLKIQPAELGDSAMYLCASSLSASGRPDTQYFGPGTRLTVL.

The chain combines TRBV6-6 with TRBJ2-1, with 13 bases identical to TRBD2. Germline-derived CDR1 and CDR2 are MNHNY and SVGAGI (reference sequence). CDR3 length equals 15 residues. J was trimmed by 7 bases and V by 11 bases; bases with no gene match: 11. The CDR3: CASDRTSGRGNEQFF. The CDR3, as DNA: TGTGCCTCCGACCGGACTAGCGGGAGAGGGAATGAGCAGTTCTTC.

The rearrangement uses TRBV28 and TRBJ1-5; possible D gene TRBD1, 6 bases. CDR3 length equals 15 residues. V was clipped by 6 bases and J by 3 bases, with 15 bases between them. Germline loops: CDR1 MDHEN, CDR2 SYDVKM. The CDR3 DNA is TGTGCCAGCAGCTATTTACAGGGTCCCAATCAGCCCCAGCATTTT. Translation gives CASSYLQGPNQPQHF.

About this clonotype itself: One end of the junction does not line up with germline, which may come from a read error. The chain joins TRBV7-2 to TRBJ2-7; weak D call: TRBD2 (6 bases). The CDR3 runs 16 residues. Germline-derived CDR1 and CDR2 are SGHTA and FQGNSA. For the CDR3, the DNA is TGTGTCAGCAGCTTGGGTCGGGGGAGCAGGAGCTACGAGCAGTACTTC. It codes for CVSSLGRGSRSYEQYF.

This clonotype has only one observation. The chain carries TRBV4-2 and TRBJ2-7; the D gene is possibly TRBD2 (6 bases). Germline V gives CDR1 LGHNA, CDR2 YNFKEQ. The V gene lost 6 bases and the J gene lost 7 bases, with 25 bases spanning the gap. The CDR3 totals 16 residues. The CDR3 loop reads CASSLQAGRNYNEQYF. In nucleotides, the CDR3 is TGTGCCAGCAGTCTACAGGCAGGGAGGAACTACAATGAGCAGTACTTC.

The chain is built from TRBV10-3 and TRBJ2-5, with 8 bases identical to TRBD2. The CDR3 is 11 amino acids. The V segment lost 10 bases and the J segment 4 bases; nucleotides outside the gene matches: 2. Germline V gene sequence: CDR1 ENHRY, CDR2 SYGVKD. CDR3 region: CATAGGETQYF. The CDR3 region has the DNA TGTGCCACGGCGGGGGGAGAGACCCAGTACTTC.

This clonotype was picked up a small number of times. CDR3 nucleotide sequence: TGTGCCAGCAGCTTGGGACTAGCGGGTGGTTATACGCAGTATTTT. It yields the protein CASSLGLAGGYTQYF. The rearrangement uses TRBV7-2 and TRBJ2-3; TRBD2 matches at 12 bases. V lost 3 bases, J lost 7 bases, and 5 bases stayed unmatched. Germline CDR1 reads SGHTA; CDR2 reads FQGNSA. The CDR3 totals 15 residues.

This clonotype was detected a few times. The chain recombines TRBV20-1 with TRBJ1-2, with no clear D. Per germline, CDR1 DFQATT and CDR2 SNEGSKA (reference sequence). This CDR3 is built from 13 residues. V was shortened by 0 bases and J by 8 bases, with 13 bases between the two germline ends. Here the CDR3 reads CSARDPRPSGYTF. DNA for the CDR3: TGCAGTGCTAGAGATCCCAGGCCGTCGGGCTACACCTTC.

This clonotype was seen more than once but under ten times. In DNA, the CDR3 is TGCAGTGCTAGAGATGCCCGGAAGCCCCTACCCTACAATGAGCAGTTCTTC. Translation: CSARDARKPLPYNEQFF. The genes are TRBV20-1 and TRBJ2-1; D gene unclear. The CDR3 sequence is 17 residues long. Germline V gives CDR1 DFQATT, CDR2 SNEGSKA (reference sequence). V was shortened by 0 bases and J by 2 bases, with 17 bases between the two germline ends.

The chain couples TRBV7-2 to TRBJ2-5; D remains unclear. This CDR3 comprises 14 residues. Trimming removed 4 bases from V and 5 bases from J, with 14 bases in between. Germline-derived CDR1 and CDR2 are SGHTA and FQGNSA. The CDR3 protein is CASSSIGLRETQYF. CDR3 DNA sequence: TGTGCCAGCAGCTCGATCGGGCTGCGGGAGACCCAGTACTTC.

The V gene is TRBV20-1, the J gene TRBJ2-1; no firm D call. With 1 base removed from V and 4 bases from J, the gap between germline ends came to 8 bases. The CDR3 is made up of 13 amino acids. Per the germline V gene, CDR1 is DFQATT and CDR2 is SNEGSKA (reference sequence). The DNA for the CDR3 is TGCAGTGCTAGAGCGGTCGCTTACAATGAGCAGTTCTTC. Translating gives CSARAVAYNEQFF.

As DNA, the CDR3 is TGTGCCAGCAGCGTAGAAGGGACTCGCGGAGAGCAGTACTTC. Its translation is CASSVEGTRGEQYF. The chain joins TRBV9 to TRBJ2-7; tentative D call: TRBD2 (6 bases). The V end was cut by 0 bases, the J end by 7 bases, with 14 bases between. CDR1 SGDLS and CDR2 YYNGEE come from the germline V gene. The CDR3 loop spans 14 amino acids.

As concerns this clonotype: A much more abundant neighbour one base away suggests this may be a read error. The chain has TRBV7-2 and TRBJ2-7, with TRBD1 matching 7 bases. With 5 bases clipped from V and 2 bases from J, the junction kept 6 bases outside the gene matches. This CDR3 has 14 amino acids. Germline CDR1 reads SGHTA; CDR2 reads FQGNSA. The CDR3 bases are TGTGCCAGCAGCGCAAGGGGACAGACCTACGAGCAGTACTTC. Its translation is CASSARGQTYEQYF.

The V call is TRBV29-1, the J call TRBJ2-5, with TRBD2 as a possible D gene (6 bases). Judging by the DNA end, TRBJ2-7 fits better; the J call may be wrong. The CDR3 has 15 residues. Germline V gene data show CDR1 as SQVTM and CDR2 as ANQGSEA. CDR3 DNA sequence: TGCAGCGTTGGGAGGGTGGGGTTGGCAGCCGACGAGCAGTACTTC. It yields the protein CSVGRVGLAADEQYF.

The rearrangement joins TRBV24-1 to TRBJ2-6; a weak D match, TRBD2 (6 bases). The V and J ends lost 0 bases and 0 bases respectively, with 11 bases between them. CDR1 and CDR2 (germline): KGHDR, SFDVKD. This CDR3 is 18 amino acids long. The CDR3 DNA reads TGTGCCACCAGTGATTTGCCGGGACTGAGCTCTGGGGCCAACGTCCTGACTTTC. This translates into CATSDLPGLSSGANVLTF.

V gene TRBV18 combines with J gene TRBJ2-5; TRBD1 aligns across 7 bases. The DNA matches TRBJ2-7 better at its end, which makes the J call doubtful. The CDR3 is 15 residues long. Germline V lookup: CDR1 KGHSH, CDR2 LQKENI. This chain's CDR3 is CASSLRQGPFYEQYF. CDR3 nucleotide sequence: TGTGCCAGCTCCCTACGACAGGGACCCTTCTACGAGCAGTACTTC.